This entry describes one T cell receptor (beta chain). An end of the junction differs from the germline gene, which may be a read error. The entry originates in a study of shared clonotypes between healthy human individuals. CDR1 is MNHNS and CDR2 is SASEGT in the germline V gene. The CDR3 runs 12 residues. Assay used: immunoSEQ multiplex PCR; TCRdb lists only in-frame clones, some missing. This sample yields 520,000 or so clones, of which about four fifths are seen a single time; approximately 13% belongs to the top ten. The V gene is TRBV6-1, the J gene TRBJ2-7; no reliable D call. The sequence derives from a woman in her thirties or forties in good health. Some clones in this sample may be carry-over from other donors' samples. Sequencing was carried out using PBMCs. CDR3 sequence: CAISAGSYEQYF. Here the CDR3 DNA reads TGTGCCATCAGTGCCGGATCCTACGAGCAGTACTTC.